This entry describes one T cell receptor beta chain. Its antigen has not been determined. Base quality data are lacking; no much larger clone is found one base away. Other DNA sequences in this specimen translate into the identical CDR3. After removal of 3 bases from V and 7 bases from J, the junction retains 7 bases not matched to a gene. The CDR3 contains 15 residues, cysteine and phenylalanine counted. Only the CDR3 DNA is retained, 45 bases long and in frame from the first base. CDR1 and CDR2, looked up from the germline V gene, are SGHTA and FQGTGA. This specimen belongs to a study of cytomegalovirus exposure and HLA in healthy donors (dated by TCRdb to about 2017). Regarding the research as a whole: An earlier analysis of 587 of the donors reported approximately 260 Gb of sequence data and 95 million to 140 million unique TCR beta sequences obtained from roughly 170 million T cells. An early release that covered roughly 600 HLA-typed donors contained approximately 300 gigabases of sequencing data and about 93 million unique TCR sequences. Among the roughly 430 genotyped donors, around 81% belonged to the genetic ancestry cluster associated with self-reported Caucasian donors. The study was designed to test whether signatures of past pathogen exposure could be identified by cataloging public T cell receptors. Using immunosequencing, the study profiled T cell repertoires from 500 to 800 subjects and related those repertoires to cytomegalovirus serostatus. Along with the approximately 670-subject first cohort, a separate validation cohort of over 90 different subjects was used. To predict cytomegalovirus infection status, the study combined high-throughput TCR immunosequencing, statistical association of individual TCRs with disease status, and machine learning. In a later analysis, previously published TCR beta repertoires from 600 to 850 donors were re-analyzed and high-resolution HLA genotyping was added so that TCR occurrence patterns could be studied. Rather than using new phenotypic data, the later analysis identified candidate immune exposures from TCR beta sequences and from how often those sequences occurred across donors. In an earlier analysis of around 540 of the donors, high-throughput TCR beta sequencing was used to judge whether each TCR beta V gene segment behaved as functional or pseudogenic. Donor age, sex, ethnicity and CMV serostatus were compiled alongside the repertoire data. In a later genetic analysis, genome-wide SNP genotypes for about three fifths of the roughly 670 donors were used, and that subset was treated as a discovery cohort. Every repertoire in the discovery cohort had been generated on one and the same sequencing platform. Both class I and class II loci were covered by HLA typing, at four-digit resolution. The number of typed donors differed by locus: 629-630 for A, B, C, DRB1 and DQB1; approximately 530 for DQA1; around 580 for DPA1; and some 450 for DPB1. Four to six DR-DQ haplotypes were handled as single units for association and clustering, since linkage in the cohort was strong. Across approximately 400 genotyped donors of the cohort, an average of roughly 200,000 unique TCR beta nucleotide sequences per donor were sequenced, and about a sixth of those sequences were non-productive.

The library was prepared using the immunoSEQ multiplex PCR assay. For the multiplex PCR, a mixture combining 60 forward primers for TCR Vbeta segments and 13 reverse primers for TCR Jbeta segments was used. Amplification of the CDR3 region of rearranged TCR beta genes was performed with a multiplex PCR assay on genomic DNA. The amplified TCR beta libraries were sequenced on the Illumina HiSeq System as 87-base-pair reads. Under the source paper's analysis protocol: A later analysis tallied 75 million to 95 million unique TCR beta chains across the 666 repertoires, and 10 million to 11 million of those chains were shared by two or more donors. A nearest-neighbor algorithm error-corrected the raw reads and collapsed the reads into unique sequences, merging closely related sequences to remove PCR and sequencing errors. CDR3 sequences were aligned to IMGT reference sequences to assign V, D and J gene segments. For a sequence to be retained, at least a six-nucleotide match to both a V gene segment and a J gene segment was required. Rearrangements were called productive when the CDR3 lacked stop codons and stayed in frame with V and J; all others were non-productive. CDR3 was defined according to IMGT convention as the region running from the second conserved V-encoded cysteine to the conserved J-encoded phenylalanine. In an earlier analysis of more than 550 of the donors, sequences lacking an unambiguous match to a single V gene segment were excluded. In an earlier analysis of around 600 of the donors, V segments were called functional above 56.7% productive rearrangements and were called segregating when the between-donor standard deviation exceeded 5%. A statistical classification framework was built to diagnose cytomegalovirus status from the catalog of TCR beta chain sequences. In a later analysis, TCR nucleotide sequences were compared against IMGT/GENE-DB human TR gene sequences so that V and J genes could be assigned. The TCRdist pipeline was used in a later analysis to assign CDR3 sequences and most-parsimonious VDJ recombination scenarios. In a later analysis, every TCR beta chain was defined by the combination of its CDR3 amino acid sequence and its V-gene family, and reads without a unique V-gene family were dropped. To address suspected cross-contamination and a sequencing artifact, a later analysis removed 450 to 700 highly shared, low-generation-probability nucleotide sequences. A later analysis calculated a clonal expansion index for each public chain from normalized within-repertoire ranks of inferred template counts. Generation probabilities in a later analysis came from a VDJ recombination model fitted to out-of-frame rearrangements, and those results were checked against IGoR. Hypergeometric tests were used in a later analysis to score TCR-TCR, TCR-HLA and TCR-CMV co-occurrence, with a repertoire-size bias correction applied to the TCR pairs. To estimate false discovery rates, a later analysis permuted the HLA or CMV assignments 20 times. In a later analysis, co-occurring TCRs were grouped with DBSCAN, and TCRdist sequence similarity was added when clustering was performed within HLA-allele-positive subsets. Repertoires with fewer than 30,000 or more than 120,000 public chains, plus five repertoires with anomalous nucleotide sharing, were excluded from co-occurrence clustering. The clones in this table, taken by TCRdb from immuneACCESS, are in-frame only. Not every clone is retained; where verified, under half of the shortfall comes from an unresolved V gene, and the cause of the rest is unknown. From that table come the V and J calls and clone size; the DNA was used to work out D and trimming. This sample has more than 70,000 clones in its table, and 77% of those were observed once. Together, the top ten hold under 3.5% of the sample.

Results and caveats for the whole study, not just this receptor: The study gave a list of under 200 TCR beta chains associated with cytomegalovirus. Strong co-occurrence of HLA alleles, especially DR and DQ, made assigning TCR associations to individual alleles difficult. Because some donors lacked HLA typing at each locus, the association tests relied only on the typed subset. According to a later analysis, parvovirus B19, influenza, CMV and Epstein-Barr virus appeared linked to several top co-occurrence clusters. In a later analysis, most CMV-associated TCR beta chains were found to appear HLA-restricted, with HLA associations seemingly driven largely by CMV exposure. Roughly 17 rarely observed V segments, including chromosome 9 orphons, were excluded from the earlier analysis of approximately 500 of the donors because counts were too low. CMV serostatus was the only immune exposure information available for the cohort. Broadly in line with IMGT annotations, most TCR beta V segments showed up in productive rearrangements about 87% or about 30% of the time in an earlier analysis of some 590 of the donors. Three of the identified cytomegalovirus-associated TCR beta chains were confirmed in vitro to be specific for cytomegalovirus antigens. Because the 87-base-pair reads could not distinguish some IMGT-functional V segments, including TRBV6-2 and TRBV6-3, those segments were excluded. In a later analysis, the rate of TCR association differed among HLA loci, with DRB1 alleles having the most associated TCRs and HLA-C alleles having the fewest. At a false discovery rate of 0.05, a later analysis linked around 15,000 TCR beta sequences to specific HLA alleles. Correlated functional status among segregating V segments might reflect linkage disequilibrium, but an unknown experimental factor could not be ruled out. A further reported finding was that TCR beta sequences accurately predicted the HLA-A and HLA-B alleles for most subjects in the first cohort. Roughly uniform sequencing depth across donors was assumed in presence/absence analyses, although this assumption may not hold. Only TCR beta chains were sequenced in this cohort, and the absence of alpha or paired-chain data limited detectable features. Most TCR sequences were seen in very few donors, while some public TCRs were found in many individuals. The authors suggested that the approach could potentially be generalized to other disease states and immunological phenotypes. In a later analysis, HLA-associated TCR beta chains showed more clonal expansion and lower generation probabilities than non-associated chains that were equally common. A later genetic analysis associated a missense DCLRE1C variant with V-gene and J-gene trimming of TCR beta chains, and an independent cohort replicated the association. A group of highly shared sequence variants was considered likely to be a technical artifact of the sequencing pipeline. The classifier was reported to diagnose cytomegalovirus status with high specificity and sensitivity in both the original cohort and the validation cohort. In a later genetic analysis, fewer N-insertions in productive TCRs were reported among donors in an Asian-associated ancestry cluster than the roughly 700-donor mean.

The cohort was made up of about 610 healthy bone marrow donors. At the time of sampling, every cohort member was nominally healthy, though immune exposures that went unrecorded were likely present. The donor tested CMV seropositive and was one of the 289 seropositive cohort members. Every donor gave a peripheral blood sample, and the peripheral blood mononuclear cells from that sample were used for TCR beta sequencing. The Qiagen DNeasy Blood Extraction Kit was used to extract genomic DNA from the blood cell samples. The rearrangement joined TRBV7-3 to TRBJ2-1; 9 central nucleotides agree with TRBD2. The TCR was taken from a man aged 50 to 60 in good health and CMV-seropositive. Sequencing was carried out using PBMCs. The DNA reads TGTGCCAGCAGCTTTGGGCTAGCGGGAAGGAATGAGCAGTTCTTC. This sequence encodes CASSFGLAGRNEQFF.